This TCR beta chain appears in the sequencing data of a study of OX40 agonist ivuxolimab in advanced cancers. Study overall: At roughly 83% male, the cohort had a mean age of about 60 years, ranging from 23 to 79. Therapy given before enrollment (anti-PD-1, anti-PD-L1 or anti-CTLA-4) was allowed, and around 41% had some. Whole-study results and caveats: The CD4+ and CD8+ T cells in the blood had expanded clonally by week 6 at 0.1 to 3.0 mg/kg.

TCRdb's table, derived via immunoSEQ multiplex PCR, lists solely in-frame clones and lacks some. The profile shows fewer than 75,000 clones, 87% of them singletons. Remarks on this clone: Its cognate antigen is unknown.

Trimming took 6 bases from V and 2 from J, leaving 5 bases between them. CDR3 length equals 12 residues. Germline CDR1 SGHNT, CDR2 YENEEA. The sequences come from CD4+ or CD8+ T cells sorted from blood, collected in a trial of the OX40 agonist ivuxolimab. V usage is TRBV11-3 and J usage is TRBJ1-3; no clear D. This receptor was identified in an adult with an advanced solid tumor such as melanoma, head and neck, liver or kidney cancer. The CDR3 reads CASRAAGNTIYF. For the CDR3, the DNA is TGTGCCAGCAGGGCGGCTGGAAACACCATATATTTT.